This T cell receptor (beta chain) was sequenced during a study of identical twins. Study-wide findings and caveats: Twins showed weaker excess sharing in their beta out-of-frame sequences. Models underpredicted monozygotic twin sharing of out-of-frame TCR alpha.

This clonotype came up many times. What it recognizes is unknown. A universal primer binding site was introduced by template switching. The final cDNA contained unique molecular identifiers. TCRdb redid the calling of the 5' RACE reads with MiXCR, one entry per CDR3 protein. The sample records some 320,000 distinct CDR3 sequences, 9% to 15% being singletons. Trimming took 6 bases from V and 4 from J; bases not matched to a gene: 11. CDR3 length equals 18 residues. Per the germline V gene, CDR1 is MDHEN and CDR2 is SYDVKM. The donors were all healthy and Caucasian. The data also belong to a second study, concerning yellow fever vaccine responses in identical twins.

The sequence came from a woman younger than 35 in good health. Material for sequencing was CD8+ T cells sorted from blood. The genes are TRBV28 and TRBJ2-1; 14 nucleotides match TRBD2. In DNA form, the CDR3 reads TGTGCCAGCAGAGCGGGACTAGCGGGAGACGGTGGGTACAATGAGCAGTTCTTC. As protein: CASRAGLAGDGGYNEQFF.